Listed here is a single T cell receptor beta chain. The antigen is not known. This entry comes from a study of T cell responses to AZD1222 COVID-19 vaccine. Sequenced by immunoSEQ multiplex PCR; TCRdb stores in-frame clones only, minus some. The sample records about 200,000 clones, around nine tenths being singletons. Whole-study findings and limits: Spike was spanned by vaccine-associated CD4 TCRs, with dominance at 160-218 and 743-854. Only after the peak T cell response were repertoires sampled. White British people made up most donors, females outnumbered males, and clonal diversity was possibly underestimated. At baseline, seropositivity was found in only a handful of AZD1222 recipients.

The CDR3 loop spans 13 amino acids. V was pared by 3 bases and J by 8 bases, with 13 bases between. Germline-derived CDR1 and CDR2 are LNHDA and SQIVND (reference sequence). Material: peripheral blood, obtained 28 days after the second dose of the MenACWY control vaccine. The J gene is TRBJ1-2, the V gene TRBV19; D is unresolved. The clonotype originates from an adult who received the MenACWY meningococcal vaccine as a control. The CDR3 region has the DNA TGTGCCAGTAGTATTGGTCAAAGAGGAGGCTACACCTTC. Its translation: CASSIGQRGGYTF.